This T cell receptor beta chain emerged from a study of glioma-infiltrating T cells after dendritic cell vaccination. With respect to this clone: An end of the junction differs from the germline gene, which may be a read error.

TCRB CDR3 was amplified from 2 ug genomic DNA or less. Data came from immunoSEQ multiplex PCR; TCRdb stores just in-frame clones and leaves some out. The data contain roughly 100,000 clones, roughly 76% of them singletons. This CDR3 is 15 amino acids long. Germline V gene lookup returns CDR1 MNHEY and CDR2 SMNVEV (reference sequence). This TCR derives from a human donor with glioblastoma. The sample here was blood, taken before dendritic cell vaccination. The chain carries TRBV27 and TRBJ2-7, with TRBD1 matching over 7 bases. CDR3 bases: TGTGCCAGCAGTATATCCGGGACAGTTTTTTACGAGCAGTACTTC. Translating it yields CASSISGTVFYEQYF.